One and the same sample provided the 9 T cell receptor beta chains below, sequenced in a study of CD8 T cells in Susac syndrome. The RNA input was about 0.5 to 1 ug, and it was reverse transcribed with random hexamers. TCRdb reanalysed the immunoSEQ multiplex PCR reads using MiXCR and keeps one entry per CDR3 protein. The sample holds around 140,000 distinct CDR3 sequences, roughly 76% seen once. Sequencing was performed on CD8+ T cells from PBMCs. The receptors here all came from a human donor with multiple sclerosis.

The CDR3 loop is CASTLQGFNQPQHF. The DNA for the CDR3 is TGTGCCAGCACCTTACAGGGCTTCAATCAGCCCCAGCATTTT. The chain uses TRBV28 and TRBJ1-5; perhaps TRBD1 as D (6 bases). Germline V gene data show CDR1 as MDHEN and CDR2 as SYDVKM. There are 14 residues in the CDR3. V dropped 7 bases and J dropped 3 bases, with 13 bases sitting between them.

The chain has TRBV11-2 and TRBJ1-1; D gene ambiguous. The V end was cut by 1 base, the J end by 3 bases, with 6 bases between. The CDR3 loop spans 13 amino acids. Germline assignment: CDR1 SGHAT and CDR2 FQNNGV. The DNA for the CDR3 is TGTGCCAGCAGCTTAGGTCTCGACACTGAAGCTTTCTTT. Its translation: CASSLGLDTEAFF.

V and J are TRBV9 and TRBJ2-1; D call uncertain. V was clipped by 0 bases and J by 10 bases, with 17 bases between them. Germline CDR1 reads SGDLS; CDR2 reads YYNGEE. There are 15 residues in the CDR3. CDR3 nucleotide sequence: TGTGCCAGCAGCGTAGGCGGTAGCTGGGCCAAGGAGCAGTTCTTC. Protein sequence: CASSVGGSWAKEQFF.

The chain employs TRBV19 and TRBJ2-1; 12 bases align to TRBD2. Per germline, CDR1 LNHDA and CDR2 SQIVND (reference sequence). J gave up 5 bases and V 4 bases, and 0 bases lay outside the gene matches. CDR3 length: 14 amino acids. CDR3 DNA sequence: TGTGCCAGTAGTAGACTAGCGGGAGACAATGAGCAGTTCTTC. Residues: CASSRLAGDNEQFF.

The chain couples TRBV7-9 to TRBJ1-1; D is uncertain. The CDR3 has 15 residues. Germline V gene lookup returns CDR1 SEHNR and CDR2 FQNEAQ (reference sequence). The V end lost 0 bases, the J end lost 0 bases, and 8 bases lay between the germline ends. The CDR3 nucleotides read TGTGCCAGCAGCTTAGCCTACACAGTGAACACTGAAGCTTTCTTT. Its protein is CASSLAYTVNTEAFF.

The V and J genes are TRBV7-6 and TRBJ2-3; D is tentatively TRBD1 or TRBD2 (5 bases each). Trimming stripped 4 bases from V and 0 bases from J, with 11 bases between. Germline assignment: CDR1 SGHVS and CDR2 FNYEAQ. The CDR3 runs to 15 residues. CDR3 coding DNA: TGTGCCAGCAGCTACAGAGGGGCTAGCACAGATACGCAGTATTTT. Protein sequence: CASSYRGASTDTQYF.

The chain couples TRBV6-1 to TRBJ2-3; 12 nucleotides agree with TRBD1. The V segment lost 7 bases and the J segment 5 bases; nucleotides outside the gene matches: 4. Germline lookup yields CDR1 MNHNS and CDR2 SASEGT. The CDR3 extends over 14 amino acids. CDR3 nucleotides: TGTGCCAGCACCGGGACAGGGGGCAGAGATACGCAGTATTTT. This encodes CASTGTGGRDTQYF.

This chain links TRBV7-9 with TRBJ2-1, with TRBD1 matching 10 bases. This CDR3 spans 15 amino acids. The junction had 6 bases not matched to a gene; V was cut back by 2 bases and J by 8 bases. Germline V gene sequence: CDR1 SEHNR, CDR2 FQNEAQ (reference sequence). CDR3 sequence: CASSLSGQGPDEQFF. The CDR3 nucleotides read TGTGCCAGCAGCTTATCGGGACAGGGGCCTGATGAGCAGTTCTTC.

The genes are TRBV7-9 and TRBJ1-1; TRBD1 aligns across 11 bases. The CDR3 runs to 17 residues. Looked up from germline, CDR1 is SEHNR and CDR2 is FQNEAQ (reference sequence). The junction had 9 bases not matched to a gene; V was cut back by 3 bases and J by 3 bases. For the CDR3, the DNA is TGTGCCAGCAGCTTGTCCCCGGGACAGGGGGTGGACACTGAAGCTTTCTTT. Its translation is CASSLSPGQGVDTEAFF.